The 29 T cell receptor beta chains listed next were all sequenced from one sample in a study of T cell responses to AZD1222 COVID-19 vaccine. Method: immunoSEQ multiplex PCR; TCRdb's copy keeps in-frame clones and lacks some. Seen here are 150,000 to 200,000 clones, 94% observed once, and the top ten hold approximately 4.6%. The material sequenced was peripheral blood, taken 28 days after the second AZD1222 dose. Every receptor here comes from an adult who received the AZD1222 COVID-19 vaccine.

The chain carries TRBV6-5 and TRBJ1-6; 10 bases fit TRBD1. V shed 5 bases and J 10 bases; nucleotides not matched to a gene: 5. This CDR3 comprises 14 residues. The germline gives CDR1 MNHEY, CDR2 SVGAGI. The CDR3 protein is CASSRQGARSPLHF. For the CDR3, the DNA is TGTGCCAGCAGTCGACAGGGGGCAAGATCACCCCTCCACTTT.

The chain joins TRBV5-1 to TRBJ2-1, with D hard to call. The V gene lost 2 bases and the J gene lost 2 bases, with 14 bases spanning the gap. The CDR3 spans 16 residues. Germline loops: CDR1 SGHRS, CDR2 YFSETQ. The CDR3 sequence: CASSFGFPSTYNEQFF. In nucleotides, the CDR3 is TGCGCCAGCAGCTTTGGGTTCCCATCAACCTACAATGAGCAGTTCTTC.

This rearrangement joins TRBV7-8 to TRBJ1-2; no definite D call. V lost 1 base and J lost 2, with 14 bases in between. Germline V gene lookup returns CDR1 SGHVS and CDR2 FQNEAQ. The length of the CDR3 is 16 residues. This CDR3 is CASSLVVYQKNYGYTF. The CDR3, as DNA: TGTGCCAGCAGCTTAGTAGTCTATCAGAAAAACTATGGCTACACCTTC.

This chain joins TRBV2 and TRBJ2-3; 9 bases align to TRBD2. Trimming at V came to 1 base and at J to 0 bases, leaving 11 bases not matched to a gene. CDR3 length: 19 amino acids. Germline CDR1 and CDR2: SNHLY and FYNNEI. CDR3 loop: CASSEGEGLTSGSTDTQYF. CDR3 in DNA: TGTGCCAGCAGTGAAGGGGAGGGGTTAACTAGCGGGAGCACAGATACGCAGTATTTT.

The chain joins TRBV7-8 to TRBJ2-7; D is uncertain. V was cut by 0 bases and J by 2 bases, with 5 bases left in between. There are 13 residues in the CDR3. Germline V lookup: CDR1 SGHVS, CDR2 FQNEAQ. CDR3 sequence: CASSLAGAYEQYF. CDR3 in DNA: TGTGCCAGCAGCTTAGCGGGCGCCTACGAGCAGTACTTC.

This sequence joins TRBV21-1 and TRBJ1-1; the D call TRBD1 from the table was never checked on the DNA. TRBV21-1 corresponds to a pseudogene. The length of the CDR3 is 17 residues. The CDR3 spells CASSNRDTRGMNTEAFF. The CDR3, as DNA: TGTGCCAGCAGCAACCGGGACACCAGGGGGATGAACACTGAAGCTTTCTTT.

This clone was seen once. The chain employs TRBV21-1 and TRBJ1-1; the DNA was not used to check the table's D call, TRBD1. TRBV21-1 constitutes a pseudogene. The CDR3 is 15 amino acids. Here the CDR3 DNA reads TGTGCCAGCAGTACGGGACAGCCCAGCGGCACTGAAGCTTTCTTT. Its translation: CASSTGQPSGTEAFF.

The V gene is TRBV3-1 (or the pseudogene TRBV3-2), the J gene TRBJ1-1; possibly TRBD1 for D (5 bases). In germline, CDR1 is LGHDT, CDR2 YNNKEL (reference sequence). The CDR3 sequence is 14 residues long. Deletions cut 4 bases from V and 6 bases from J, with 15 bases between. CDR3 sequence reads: CASSLKPQGAEAFF. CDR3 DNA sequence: TGTGCCAGCAGCCTTAAGCCGCAGGGCGCTGAAGCTTTCTTT.

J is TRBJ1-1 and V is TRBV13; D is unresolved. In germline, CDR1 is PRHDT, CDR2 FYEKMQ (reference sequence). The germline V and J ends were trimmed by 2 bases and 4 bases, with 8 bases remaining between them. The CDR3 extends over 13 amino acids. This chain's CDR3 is CASSLRVSTEAFF. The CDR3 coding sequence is TGTGCCAGCAGCTTAAGAGTCAGCACTGAAGCTTTCTTT.

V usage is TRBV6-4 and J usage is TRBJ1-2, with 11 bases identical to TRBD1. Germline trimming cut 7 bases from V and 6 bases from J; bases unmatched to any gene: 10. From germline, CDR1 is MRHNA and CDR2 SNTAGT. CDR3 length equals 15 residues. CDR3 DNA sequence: TGTGCCAGCAACCTAAGGGGACAGGGGGTCAATGGCTACACCTTC. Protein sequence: CASNLRGQGVNGYTF.

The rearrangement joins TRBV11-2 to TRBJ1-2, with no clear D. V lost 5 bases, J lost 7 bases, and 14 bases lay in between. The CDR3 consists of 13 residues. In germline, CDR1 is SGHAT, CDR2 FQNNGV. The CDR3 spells CASSPSGVGGYTF. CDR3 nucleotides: TGTGCCAGCAGCCCCTCTGGTGTGGGTGGCTACACCTTC.

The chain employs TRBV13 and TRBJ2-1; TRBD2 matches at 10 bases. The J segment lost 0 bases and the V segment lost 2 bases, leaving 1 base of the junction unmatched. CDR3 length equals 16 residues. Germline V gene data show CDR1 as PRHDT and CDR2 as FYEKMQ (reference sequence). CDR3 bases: TGTGCCAGCAGCTTATCTAGCGGGAGCTCCTACAATGAGCAGTTCTTC. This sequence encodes CASSLSSGSSYNEQFF.

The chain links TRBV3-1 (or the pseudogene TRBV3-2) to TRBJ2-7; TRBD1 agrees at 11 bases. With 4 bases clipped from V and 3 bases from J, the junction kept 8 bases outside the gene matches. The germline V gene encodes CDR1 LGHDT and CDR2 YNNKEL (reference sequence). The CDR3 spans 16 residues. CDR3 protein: CASSRGPGTGGYEQYF. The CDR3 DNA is TGTGCCAGCAGCCGGGGGCCCGGGACAGGGGGCTACGAGCAGTACTTC.

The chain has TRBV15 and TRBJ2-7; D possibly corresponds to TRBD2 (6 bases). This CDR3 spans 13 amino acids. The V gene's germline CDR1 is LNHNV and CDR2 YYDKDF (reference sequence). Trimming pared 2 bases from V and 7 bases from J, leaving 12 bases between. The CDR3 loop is CATSRPPGGEQYF. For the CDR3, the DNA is TGTGCCACCAGCAGACCACCCGGGGGAGAGCAGTACTTC.

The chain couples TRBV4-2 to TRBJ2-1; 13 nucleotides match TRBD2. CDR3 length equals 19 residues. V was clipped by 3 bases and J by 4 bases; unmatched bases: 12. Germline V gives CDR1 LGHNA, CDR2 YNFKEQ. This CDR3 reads CASSHRTSGRWMGYNEQFF. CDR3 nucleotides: TGTGCCAGCAGCCACAGGACTAGCGGGAGATGGATGGGGTACAATGAGCAGTTCTTC.

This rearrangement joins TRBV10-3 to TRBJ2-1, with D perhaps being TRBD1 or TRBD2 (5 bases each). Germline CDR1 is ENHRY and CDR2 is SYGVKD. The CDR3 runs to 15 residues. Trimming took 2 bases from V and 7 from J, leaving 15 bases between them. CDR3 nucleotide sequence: TGTGCCATCAGTGAGCGAGGGGCCGCCCTGAATGAGCAGTTCTTC. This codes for CAISERGAALNEQFF.

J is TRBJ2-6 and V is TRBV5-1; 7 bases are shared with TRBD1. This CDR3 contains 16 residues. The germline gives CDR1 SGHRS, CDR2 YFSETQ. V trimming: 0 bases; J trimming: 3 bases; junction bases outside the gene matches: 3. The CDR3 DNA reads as TGCGCCAGCAGCTTGGGACAGGGATATGGGGCCAACGTCCTGACTTTC. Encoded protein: CASSLGQGYGANVLTF. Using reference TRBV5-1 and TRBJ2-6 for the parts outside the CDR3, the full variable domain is KAGVTQTPRYLIKTRGQQVTLSCSPISGHRSVSWYQQTPGQGLQFLFEYFSETQRNKGNFPGRFSGRQFSNSRSEMNVSTLELGDSALYLCASSLGQGYGANVLTFGAGSRLTVL.

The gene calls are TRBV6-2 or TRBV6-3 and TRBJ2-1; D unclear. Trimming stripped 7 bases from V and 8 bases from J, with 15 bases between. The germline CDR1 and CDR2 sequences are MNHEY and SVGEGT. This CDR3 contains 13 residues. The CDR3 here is CASIPSPGDEQFF. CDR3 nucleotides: TGTGCCAGCATCCCGAGCCCGGGCGATGAGCAGTTCTTC.

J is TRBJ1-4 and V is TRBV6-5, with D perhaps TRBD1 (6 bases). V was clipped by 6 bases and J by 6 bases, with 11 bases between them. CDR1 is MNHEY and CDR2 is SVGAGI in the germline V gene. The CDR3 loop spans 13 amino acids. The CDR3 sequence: CASRARTDEKLFF. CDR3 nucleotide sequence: TGTGCCAGCAGGGCCCGGACAGATGAAAAACTGTTTTTT.

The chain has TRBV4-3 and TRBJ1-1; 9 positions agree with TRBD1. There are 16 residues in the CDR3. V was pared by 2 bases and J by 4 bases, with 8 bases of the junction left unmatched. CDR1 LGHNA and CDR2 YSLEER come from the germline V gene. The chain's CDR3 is CASSQNYLTGGTEAFF. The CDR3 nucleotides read TGCGCCAGCAGCCAAAACTACCTGACAGGGGGCACTGAAGCTTTCTTT.

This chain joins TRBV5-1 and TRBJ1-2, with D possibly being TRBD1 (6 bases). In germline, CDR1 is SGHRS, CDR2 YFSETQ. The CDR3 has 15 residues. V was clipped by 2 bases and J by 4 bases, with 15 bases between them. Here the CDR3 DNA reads TGCGCCAGCAGCTTCCTACAGGGTTTAGGCTATGGCTACACCTTC. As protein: CASSFLQGLGYGYTF.

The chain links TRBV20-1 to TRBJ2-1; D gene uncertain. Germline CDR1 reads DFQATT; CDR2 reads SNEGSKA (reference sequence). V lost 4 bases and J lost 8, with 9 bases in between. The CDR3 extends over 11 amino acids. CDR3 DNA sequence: TGCAGTGCTAAGAATATCTATGAGCAGTTCTTC. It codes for CSAKNIYEQFF.

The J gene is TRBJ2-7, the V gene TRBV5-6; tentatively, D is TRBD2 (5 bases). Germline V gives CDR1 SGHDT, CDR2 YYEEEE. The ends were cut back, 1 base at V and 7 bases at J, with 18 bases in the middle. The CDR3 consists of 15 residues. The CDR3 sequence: CASSLIPTGSGEQYF. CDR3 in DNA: TGTGCCAGCAGCTTGATTCCTACCGGTTCGGGAGAGCAGTACTTC. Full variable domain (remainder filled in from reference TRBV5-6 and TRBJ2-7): DAGVTQSPTHLIKTRGQQVTLRCSPKSGHDTVSWYQQALGQGPQFIFQYYEEEERQRGNFPDRFSGHQFPNYSSELNVNALLLGDSALYLCASSLIPTGSGEQYFGPGTRLTVT.

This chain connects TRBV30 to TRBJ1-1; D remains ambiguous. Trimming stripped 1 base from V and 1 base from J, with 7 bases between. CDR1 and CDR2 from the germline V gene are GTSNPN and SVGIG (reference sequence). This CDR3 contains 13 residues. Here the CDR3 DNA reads TGTGCCTGGAGTGCCCGGGGGAACACTGAAGCTTTCTTT. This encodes CAWSARGNTEAFF.

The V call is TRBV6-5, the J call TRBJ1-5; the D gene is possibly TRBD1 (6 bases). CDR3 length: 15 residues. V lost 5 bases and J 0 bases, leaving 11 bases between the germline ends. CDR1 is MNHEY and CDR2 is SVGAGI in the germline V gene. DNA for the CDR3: TGTGCCAGCAGTCCACAGGGTCTTAGCAATCAGCCCCAGCATTTT. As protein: CASSPQGLSNQPQHF.

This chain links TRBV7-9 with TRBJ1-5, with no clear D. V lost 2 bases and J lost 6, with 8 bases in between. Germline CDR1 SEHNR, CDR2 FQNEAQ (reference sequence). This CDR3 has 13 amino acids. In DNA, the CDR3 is TGTGCCAGCAGCTTAAATGAGTTTCAGCCCCAGCATTTT. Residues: CASSLNEFQPQHF.

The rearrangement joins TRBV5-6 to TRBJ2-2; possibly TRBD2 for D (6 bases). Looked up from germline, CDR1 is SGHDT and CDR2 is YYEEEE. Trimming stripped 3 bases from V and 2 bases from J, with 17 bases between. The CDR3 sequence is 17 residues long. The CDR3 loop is CASSSPRIGLNTGELFF. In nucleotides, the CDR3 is TGTGCCAGCAGCTCACCGCGGATTGGACTAAACACCGGGGAGCTGTTTTTT.

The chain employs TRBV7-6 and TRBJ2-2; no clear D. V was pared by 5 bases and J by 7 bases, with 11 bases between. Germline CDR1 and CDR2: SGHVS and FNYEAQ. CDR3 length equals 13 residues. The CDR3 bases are TGTGCCAGCAGCGAAAGTTACAGCGGGGAGCTGTTTTTT. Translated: CASSESYSGELFF.

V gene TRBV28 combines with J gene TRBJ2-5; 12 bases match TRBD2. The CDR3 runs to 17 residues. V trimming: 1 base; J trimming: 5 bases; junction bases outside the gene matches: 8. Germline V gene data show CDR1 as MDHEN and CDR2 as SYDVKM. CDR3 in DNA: TGTGCCAGCAGTTTATCACCTAGCGGGAGGGACGGGGAGACCCAGTACTTC. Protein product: CASSLSPSGRDGETQYF.